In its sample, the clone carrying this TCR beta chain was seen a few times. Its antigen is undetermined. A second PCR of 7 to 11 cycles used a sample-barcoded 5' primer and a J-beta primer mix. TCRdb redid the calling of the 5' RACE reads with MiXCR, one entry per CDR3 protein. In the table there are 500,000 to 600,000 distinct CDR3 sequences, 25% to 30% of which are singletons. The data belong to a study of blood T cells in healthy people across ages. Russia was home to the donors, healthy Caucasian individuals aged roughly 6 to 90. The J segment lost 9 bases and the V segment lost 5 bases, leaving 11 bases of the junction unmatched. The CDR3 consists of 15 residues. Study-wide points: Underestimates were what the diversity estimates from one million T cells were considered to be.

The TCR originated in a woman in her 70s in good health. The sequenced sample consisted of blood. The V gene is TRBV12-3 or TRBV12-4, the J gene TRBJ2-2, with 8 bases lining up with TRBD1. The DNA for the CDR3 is TGTGCCAGCAGTCCCACCACAGGGGGGAAGCGGGAGCTGTTTTTT. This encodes CASSPTTGGKRELFF.